The clone carrying this T cell receptor (beta chain) was found a few times. Its antigen is currently unknown. Primers: 60 Vbeta forward and 13 Jbeta reverse. The table came from immunoSEQ multiplex PCR; TCRdb's copy has only in-frame clones and leaves some out. The sample contains about 120,000 clones, about 80% of which appear only once. These data are taken from a study of cytomegalovirus exposure and HLA in healthy donors. Study-level findings and limits: Three of the chains that were CMV-associated were confirmed in vitro to be specific for CMV antigens. Some public TCRs appeared in many individuals, while most sequences were rare. Most of the TCR beta V segments (in an earlier analysis) were productive either about 87% or about 30% of the time.

There are 13 residues in the CDR3. Germline lookup yields CDR1 SGHVS and CDR2 FQNEAQ. Trimming left V 2 bases short and J 4 bases short, with 6 bases between. This receptor was taken from a man aged 30 to 39 in good health and CMV-seropositive. J is TRBJ1-5 and V is TRBV7-8; D not certain. Sequenced material: PBMCs. The chain's CDR3 is CASSLLSNQPQHF. In nucleotides, the CDR3 is TGTGCCAGCAGCTTACTCTCGAATCAGCCCCAGCATTTT.